The source of this T cell receptor (beta chain) is a study of early T cells in non-severe SARS-CoV-2 infection. Study-level background: Chains stayed unpaired after sequencing of bulk RNA from unsorted whole blood.

This CDR3 contains 13 residues. V was cut by 5 bases and J by 6 bases, with 10 bases left in between. Germline lookup yields CDR1 KGHDR and CDR2 SFDVKD. Study observations and caveats: Anti-spike CD8 responses were favored in VDJdb matching, and private and CD4 specificities were missed.

In the library, individual cDNA molecules carried attached unique molecular identifiers. MiXCR was run by TCRdb on the 5' RACE reads, yielding one entry per CDR3 protein. The sample includes 75,000 to 90,000 distinct CDR3 sequences, roughly 13% of them seen just once. Only a few counts were recorded for this clonotype. The antigen is undetermined. The clonotype was recovered from an adult who was a healthcare worker with PCR-confirmed SARS-CoV-2 infection or an uninfected control (not recorded which). The sample taken for sequencing was whole blood. This rearrangement joins TRBV24-1 to TRBJ1-5; D not resolved. This CDR3 reads CATSGNTAQPQHF. The CDR3 DNA reads as TGTGCCACCAGTGGTAACACGGCTCAGCCCCAGCATTTT.